The 22 T cell receptor beta chains reported below all come from one sample, sequenced in a study of response to subunit inactivated influenza vaccine. TCRdb re-called the RT-PCR reads through MiXCR, storing one row per CDR3 protein. Of about 780,000 distinct CDR3 sequences in the sample, roughly 18% were seen once. The sequences come from PBMCs from blood, collected about 5 days after vaccination. These receptors originate from a man between 50 and 59 years old who received an inactivated influenza vaccine.

This clonotype was detected a few times. The gene calls are TRBV6-5 and TRBJ1-1, with a possible D match to TRBD1 (5 bases). V was pared by 4 bases and J by 0 bases, with 12 bases between. The CDR3 covers 15 residues. Germline V lookup: CDR1 MNHEY, CDR2 SVGAGI. This CDR3 reads CASSSTDRLNTEAFF. The CDR3 DNA sequence: TGTGCCAGCAGTTCCACCGACAGACTGAACACTGAAGCTTTCTTT.

The J gene is TRBJ2-3, the V gene TRBV12-3 or TRBV12-4, with 9 bases lining up with TRBD2. Losses at the gene ends were 1 base for V and 2 bases for J; bases not matched to a gene: 4. There are 16 residues in the CDR3. Here the CDR3 DNA reads TGTGCCAGCAGTTTAGTGGTAGCGGGGGACACAGATACGCAGTATTTT. Residues: CASSLVVAGDTDTQYF.

Many counts were recorded for this clonotype. This sequence joins TRBV6-2 or TRBV6-3 and TRBJ1-6, with D possibly matching TRBD1 (5 bases). This CDR3 is built from 12 residues. Trimming cost V 4 bases and J 7 bases, with 5 bases left between them. CDR1 and CDR2 (germline): MNHEY, SVGEGT. The CDR3 bases are TGTGCCAGCAGTTGGGACAATTCACCCCTCCACTTT. It specifies CASSWDNSPLHF.

This clonotype appeared many times. The chain has TRBV7-9 and TRBJ2-7, with a weak D call TRBD2 (6 bases). V was trimmed by 5 bases and J by 6 bases, leaving 17 bases between them. Looked up from germline, CDR1 is SEHNR and CDR2 is FQNEAQ (reference sequence). The CDR3 has 14 amino acids. CDR3 protein: CASSASGTSGEQYF. CDR3 nucleotides: TGTGCCAGCAGCGCATCCGGGACTTCTGGCGAGCAGTACTTC.

This clonotype was found a few times. The rearrangement uses TRBV20-1 and TRBJ1-1, with a possible D match to TRBD1 (5 bases). This CDR3 has 13 amino acids. CDR1 is DFQATT and CDR2 is SNEGSKA in the germline V gene (reference sequence). Trimming removed 2 bases at V and 4 bases at J, with 11 bases between. The CDR3 spells CSARPRTGTEAFF. DNA for the CDR3: TGCAGTGCTAGACCAAGAACAGGCACTGAAGCTTTCTTT.

This clonotype was observed at least ten times. J is TRBJ2-5 and V is TRBV27; 7 bases line up with TRBD1. Germline lookup yields CDR1 MNHEY and CDR2 SMNVEV (reference sequence). Unmatched junction bases numbered 1, after V lost 2 bases and J lost 1 base. The CDR3 is made up of 14 amino acids. CDR3 in DNA: TGTGCCAGCAGTTTAAGGGACAGCCAAGAGACCCAGTACTTC. Protein: CASSLRDSQETQYF.

This clonotype was found many times. This sequence joins TRBV12-3 or TRBV12-4 and TRBJ2-1, with TRBD2 matching 9 bases. V was clipped by 3 bases and J by 9 bases; unmatched bases: 6. The CDR3 sequence is 14 residues long. In nucleotides, the CDR3 is TGTGCCAGCAGTTTGGGTAGCGGGAGTGTTGAGCAGTTCTTC. It yields the protein CASSLGSGSVEQFF.

V is TRBV10-3 and J is TRBJ1-3; 7 nucleotides line up with TRBD1. CDR1 is ENHRY, CDR2 SYGVKD, per germline. The CDR3 length is 15 residues. V lost 3 bases, J lost 0 bases, and 2 bases stayed unmatched. The CDR3 reads CAISEKGASGNTIYF. The CDR3 DNA reads as TGTGCCATCAGTGAAAAGGGGGCCTCTGGAAACACCATATATTTT.

In this sample, this clonotype turned up a few times. The J gene is TRBJ2-5, the V gene TRBV5-6, with 7 nucleotides matching TRBD2. CDR1 is SGHDT, CDR2 YYEEEE, per germline. Unmatched junction bases numbered 6, after V lost 4 bases and J lost 3 bases. The length of the CDR3 is 14 residues. CDR3 DNA: TGTGCCAGCAGCCAGCGGGGTTACGAAGAGACCCAGTACTTC. Translation: CASSQRGYEETQYF.

This clonotype has more than one count but fewer than ten. The chain combines TRBV7-2 with TRBJ2-1; D tentatively fits TRBD1 or TRBD2 (5 bases each). In germline, CDR1 is SGHTA, CDR2 FQGNSA. CDR3 length: 18 amino acids. V lost 0 bases, J lost 2 bases, and 17 bases lay in between. The DNA of the CDR3 is TGTGCCAGCAGCTTAGCGCTAAGGGACCGTTGGACCTACAATGAGCAGTTCTTC. As protein: CASSLALRDRWTYNEQFF.

This clonotype turned up a few times. The V call is TRBV7-9, the J call TRBJ2-2; D unclear. V lost 3 bases, J lost 1 base, and 6 bases lay in between. Germline CDR1 reads SEHNR; CDR2 reads FQNEAQ (reference sequence). The CDR3 runs 14 residues. This CDR3 reads CASSFPRNTGELFF. CDR3 in DNA: TGTGCCAGCAGCTTCCCTAGGAACACCGGGGAGCTGTTTTTT.

V usage is TRBV28 and J usage is TRBJ2-1; D gene ambiguous. The CDR3 spans 12 residues. CDR1 is MDHEN and CDR2 is SYDVKM in the germline V gene. Trimming removed 3 bases from V and 9 bases from J, with 9 bases in between. In nucleotides, the CDR3 is TGTGCCAGCAGTTTTGGGTCGGGTGAGCAGTTCTTC. Translating it yields CASSFGSGEQFF.

The chain couples TRBV24-1 to TRBJ1-2; a possible D gene is TRBD1 (5 bases). Trimming removed 3 bases at V and 4 bases at J, with 11 bases between. CDR1 and CDR2 from the germline V gene are KGHDR and SFDVKD. CDR3 size: 14 residues. In nucleotides, the CDR3 is TGTGCCACCAGTGATCCCGGGACGAGCTATGGCTACACCTTC. Encoded protein: CATSDPGTSYGYTF.

This rearrangement joins TRBV7-2 to TRBJ2-3, with a possible D match to TRBD1 (5 bases). V lost 5 bases and J 2 bases, leaving 8 bases between the germline ends. The CDR3 is made up of 13 amino acids. Germline lookup yields CDR1 SGHTA and CDR2 FQGNSA. The CDR3 nucleotides are TGTGCCAGCAGCCACGGACACACAGATACGCAGTATTTT. Translating it yields CASSHGHTDTQYF.

The rearrangement links TRBV7-2 to TRBJ2-1, with D possibly TRBD2 on 5 matching bases. Between the trimmed V and J ends, which lost 1 base and 6 bases, there was a span of 13 bases. The germline V gene encodes CDR1 SGHTA and CDR2 FQGNSA. This CDR3 spans 15 amino acids. This CDR3 is CASSLGVVGSNEQFF. CDR3 nucleotide sequence: TGTGCCAGCAGCTTAGGGGTAGTGGGGAGCAATGAGCAGTTCTTC.

This chain joins TRBV5-6 and TRBJ2-3; 11 positions match TRBD1. The germline V gene has CDR1 SGHDT and CDR2 YYEEEE. The trim removed 4 bases at V and 4 bases at J, leaving 8 bases unmatched. The CDR3 contains 16 residues. The CDR3 region is CASSPLLGQGADTQYF. DNA of the CDR3: TGTGCCAGCAGCCCTCTACTGGGACAGGGGGCAGATACGCAGTATTTT.

This clonotype was detected a few times. The chain employs TRBV5-1 and TRBJ2-3, with D possibly being TRBD2 (5 bases). The germline gives CDR1 SGHRS, CDR2 YFSETQ. The CDR3 is made up of 14 amino acids. V was cut by 6 bases and J by 4 bases, with 15 bases left in between. CDR3 sequence: CASTNPPGADTQYF. The DNA for the CDR3 is TGCGCCAGCACCAACCCCCCCGGGGCAGATACGCAGTATTTT.

The chain is built from TRBV15 and TRBJ2-2, with 8 positions matching TRBD2. Per germline, CDR1 LNHNV and CDR2 YYDKDF (reference sequence). The trim removed 9 bases at V and 0 bases at J, leaving 9 bases unmatched. This CDR3 comprises 16 residues. The DNA of the CDR3 is TGTGCCACAAGTAGAAGGCGGGGGGCGAACACCGGGGAGCTGTTTTTT. Amino acids: CATSRRRGANTGELFF.

The J gene is TRBJ2-1, the V gene TRBV24-1; a weak D match, TRBD2 (6 bases). CDR3 length: 19 residues. V lost 2 bases and J lost 7, with 26 bases in between. Germline loops: CDR1 KGHDR, CDR2 SFDVKD. The DNA for the CDR3 is TGTGCCACCAGTGATTGGGAGCACGGGACTCCGCTTTTGAATAATGAGCAGTTCTTC. It is translated as CATSDWEHGTPLLNNEQFF.

This clonotype was seen a few times. V gene TRBV5-5 combines with J gene TRBJ1-2, with D perhaps matching TRBD1 (5 bases). Germline V gene data show CDR1 as SGHKS and CDR2 as YYEKEE (reference sequence). The CDR3 has 13 residues. Trimming shortened V by 0 bases and J by 7 bases, and 10 bases separated the two germline ends. CDR3 in DNA: TGTGCCAGCAGCTTGGGGGGGTTGGTTGGCTACACCTTC. Protein: CASSLGGLVGYTF.

The rearrangement uses TRBV9 and TRBJ2-3; 10 bases agree with TRBD1. Germline lookup yields CDR1 SGDLS and CDR2 YYNGEE. CDR3 length: 14 amino acids. Trimming removed 3 bases from V and 11 bases from J; junction bases left unmatched: 9. CDR3 sequence: CASSAPTGTGEQYF. In DNA form, the CDR3 reads TGTGCCAGCAGCGCGCCAACCGGGACAGGGGAGCAGTATTTT.

This clonotype has only a few counts. In DNA, the CDR3 is TGTGCCAGCAGTTTGGGCACTGTAGGTATGAACACTGAAGCTTTCTTT. Translated, it gives CASSLGTVGMNTEAFF. The chain recombines TRBV28 with TRBJ1-1; D gene unclear. The CDR3 extends over 16 amino acids. Germline CDR1 is MDHEN and CDR2 is SYDVKM. V lost 3 bases and J lost 0, with 14 bases in between. The variable domain in full, with the rest retrieved from reference TRBV28 and TRBJ1-1, is DVKVTQSSRYLVKRTGEKVFLECVQDMDHENMFWYRQDPGLGLRLIYFSYDVKMKEKGDIPEGYSVSREKKERFSLILESASTNQTSMYLCASSLGTVGMNTEAFFGQGTRLTVV.